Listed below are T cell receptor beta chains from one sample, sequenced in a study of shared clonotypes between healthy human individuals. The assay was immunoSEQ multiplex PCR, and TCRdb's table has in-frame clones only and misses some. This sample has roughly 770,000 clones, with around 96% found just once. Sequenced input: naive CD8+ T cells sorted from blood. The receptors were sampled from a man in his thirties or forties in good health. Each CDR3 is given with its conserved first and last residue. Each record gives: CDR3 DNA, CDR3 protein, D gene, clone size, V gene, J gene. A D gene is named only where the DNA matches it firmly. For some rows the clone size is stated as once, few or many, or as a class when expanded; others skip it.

TGTGCCAGCAGCTTAGACATGGGAGGGTACGAGCAGTACTTC,CASSLDMGGYEQYF,TRBD2,-,TRBV7-6,TRBJ2-7
TGTGCCAGCAGCTTACTTCTTAGCACAGATACGCAGTATTTT,CASSLLLSTDTQYF,-,-,TRBV7-9,TRBJ2-3
TGTGCCAGCAGCCCCAAAAAGGGAGGTATGGAGACCCAGTACTTC,CASSPKKGGMETQYF,-,once,TRBV7-2,TRBJ2-5
TGTGCCAGCACCCCCGGCCCGGGGGGTAATGAAAAACTGTTTTTT,CASTPGPGGNEKLFF,-,-,TRBV9,TRBJ1-4
TGCAGCGTTGTTGGCGGGAGCGGGAGCGAGACCCAGTACTTC,CSVVGGSGSETQYF,TRBD2,-,TRBV29-1,TRBJ2-5
TGTGCCAGCAGCGCCCCTAGCGGGAGAGAGATTCCCAATGAGCAGTTCTTC,CASSAPSGREIPNEQFF,TRBD2,-,TRBV9,TRBJ2-1
TGTGCCAGCAGCGGTCGGGGTTCCTACGAGCAGTACTTC,CASSGRGSYEQYF,-,-,TRBV5-5,TRBJ2-7
TGTGCCAGCAGCTTATGGGGTAATCAGCCCCAGCATTTT,CASSLWGNQPQHF,-,-,TRBV7-8,TRBJ1-5
TGCAGCGCAACGGACAGACCCTACGAGCAGTACTTC,CSATDRPYEQYF,-,-,TRBV29-1,TRBJ2-7
TGTGCCAGCAGCTTGGCTCTAGCCGCAACCTACGAGCAGTACTTC,CASSLALAATYEQYF,-,-,TRBV5-5,TRBJ2-7
TGCGCCAGCGCTGGGACAGAATACACTGAAGCTTTCTTT,CASAGTEYTEAFF,TRBD1,-,TRBV5-1,TRBJ1-1
TGTGCCAGCAGTGATGCCGCCGGGACAGGGCACACCGGGGAGCTGTTTTTT,CASSDAAGTGHTGELFF,TRBD1,-,TRBV6-1,TRBJ2-2
TGTGCCAGCAGCTTGTGGGGTGGAAATGAAAAACTGTTTTTT,CASSLWGGNEKLFF,-,-,TRBV5-6,TRBJ1-4